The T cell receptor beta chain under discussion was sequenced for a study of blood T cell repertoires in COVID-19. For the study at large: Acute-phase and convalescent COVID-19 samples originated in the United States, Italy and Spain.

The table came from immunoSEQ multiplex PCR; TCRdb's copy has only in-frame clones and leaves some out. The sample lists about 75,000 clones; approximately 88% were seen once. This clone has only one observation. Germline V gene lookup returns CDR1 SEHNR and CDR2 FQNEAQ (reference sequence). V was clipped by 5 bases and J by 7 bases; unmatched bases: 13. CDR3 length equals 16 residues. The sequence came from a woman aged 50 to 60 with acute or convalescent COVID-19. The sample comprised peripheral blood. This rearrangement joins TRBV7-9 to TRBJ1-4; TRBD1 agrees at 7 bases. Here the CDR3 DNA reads TGTGCCAGCAGCGACAAGGGGACAGCGAACGGTGAAAAACTGTTTTTT. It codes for CASSDKGTANGEKLFF.